This T cell receptor (beta chain) was sequenced for a study of T-cell reconstitution after alpha-beta-depleted transplantation in children. The authors prepared the TCRbeta library with unique molecular identifiers. Each CDR3 protein is one row after TCRdb ran MiXCR on the PCR reads. The repertoire holds under 300,000 distinct CDR3 sequences, with 11% as singletons. This clonotype was seen ten or more times. The specimen was peripheral blood, collected 180 days after TCRalphabeta/CD19-depleted stem cell transplant. The clonotype comes from a male patient under 10 years old who had a stem cell transplant for chronic granulomatous disease, so the T cells may come from the graft donor.

The CDR3 sequence is CASSFPRGEDNGELFF. The CDR3 coding sequence is TGTGCCAGCAGCTTCCCCAGGGGGGAGGATAACGGGGAGCTGTTTTTT. The rearrangement links TRBV11-2 to TRBJ2-2; D perhaps matches TRBD1 (7 bases). CDR1 is SGHAT, CDR2 FQNNGV, per germline. The CDR3 sequence is 16 residues long. V was pared by 3 bases and J by 7 bases, with 18 bases between.